A selection of T cell receptor beta chains follows, all from one sample in a study of cytomegalovirus exposure and HLA in healthy donors. Sequencing was performed with immunoSEQ multiplex PCR; in TCRdb, only in-frame clones are kept and a portion is missing. The sample shows some 120,000 clones, 60% to 85% of them seen only once. Sequenced input: PBMCs. The receptor source for this set is a woman aged 18 to 35 in good health and CMV-seronegative. The CDR3 runs from the conserved cysteine through the conserved F or W. The order of the fields is CDR3 length, J gene, V gene, CDR3 protein.

>13|TRBJ1-2|TRBV28
CASSLRQNYGYTF
>15|TRBJ2-7|TRBV7-9
CASSSPGQGNYEQYF
>17|TRBJ2-7|TRBV11-2
CASSSPSSIWSSYEQYF
>12|TRBJ2-7|TRBV27
CASSRTGFEQYF
>13|TRBJ1-1|TRBV5-1
CASGSGGGTEAFF
>16|TRBJ1-1|TRBV5-4
CASSPAQGIMNTEAFF
>11|TRBJ1-4|TRBV11-2
CAGRREGKLFF
>13|TRBJ1-2|TRBV7-2
CASSPGTGMGYTF
>14|TRBJ2-5|TRBV5-1
CASSVRVNQETQYF
>15|TRBJ2-5|TRBV5-4
CASSFVGRGEGTQYF